This is a list of T cell receptor beta chains from one sample in a study of cytomegalovirus exposure and HLA in healthy donors. Repertoires were generated with immunoSEQ multiplex PCR, while TCRdb's copy carries only in-frame clones and drops some. Here the sample spans about 150,000 clones, approximately 80% being singletons. The sequenced material came from PBMCs. The source is a woman aged 40 to 50 in good health and CMV-seropositive. Each CDR3 is given with its conserved first and last residue. A D gene is named only where the DNA matches it firmly. Size is stated for part of the rows, as once, few or many counts, or as a class when the clone is expanded.

D gene,clone size,J gene,V gene,CDR3 protein,CDR3 DNA
TRBD2,.,TRBJ2-7,TRBV5-1,CASSLLASGPYEQYF,TGCGCCAGCAGCTTGTTGGCTAGCGGGCCATACGAGCAGTACTTC
.,.,TRBJ1-2,TRBV18,CASSPAGAGGDGYTF,TGTGCCAGCTCACCCGCCGGGGCCGGGGGAGATGGCTACACCTTC
TRBD1,.,TRBJ1-2,TRBV28,CASSLWDRGNGYGYTF,TGTGCCAGCAGTTTATGGGACAGGGGGAATGGCTATGGCTACACCTTC
.,.,TRBJ1-6,TRBV30,CAWRPVGGSSYNSPLHF,TGTGCCTGGAGGCCAGTCGGGGGTAGCTCCTATAATTCACCCCTCCACTTT
TRBD2,.,TRBJ2-5,TRBV5-1,CASSLGLAGGWETQYF,TGCGCCAGCAGCTTGGGACTAGCGGGAGGATGGGAGACCCAGTACTTC
TRBD2,.,TRBJ2-5,TRBV7-6,CAIAGALRETQYF,TGTGCTATAGCGGGAGCGCTAAGGGAGACCCAGTACTTC
TRBD2,.,TRBJ2-7,TRBV7-9,CASSYSSILAGAGSYEQYF,TGTGCCAGCAGTTACTCGAGTATTCTAGCGGGAGCGGGGTCCTACGAGCAGTACTTC
TRBD1,.,TRBJ2-7,TRBV6-1,CASRRDRFYEQYF,TGTGCCAGCAGACGGGACAGATTCTACGAGCAGTACTTC
TRBD2,.,TRBJ2-6,TRBV19,CASSMGLAGVGANVLTF,TGTGCCAGTAGTATGGGACTAGCGGGAGTTGGGGCCAACGTCCTGACTTTC
.,few,TRBJ2-7,TRBV29-1,CSVEDRYEQYF,TGCAGCGTTGAAGACCGGTACGAGCAGTACTTC
TRBD2,.,TRBJ2-5,TRBV5-8,CASRPQTSGTRETQYF,TGTGCCAGCCGACCCCAGACTAGCGGGACCCGAGAGACCCAGTACTTC
TRBD1,.,TRBJ2-7,TRBV9,CASSVVPGQPLGEQYF,TGTGCCAGCAGCGTAGTGCCGGGACAGCCTCTGGGCGAGCAGTACTTC
TRBD2,.,TRBJ2-3,TRBV11-3,CASNPWTGGDTQYF,TGTGCCAGCAACCCCTGGACCGGGGGGGATACGCAGTATTTT
TRBD1,.,TRBJ2-2,TRBV19,CASSKGGQVGELFF,TGTGCCAGTAGTAAAGGAGGACAGGTCGGGGAGCTGTTTTTT
TRBD2,.,TRBJ2-7,TRBV4-2,CASSPPGLAYEQYF,TGTGCCAGCAGCCCCCCGGGACTAGCCTACGAGCAGTACTTC
TRBD1,.,TRBJ1-5,TRBV2,CASTGTGGDQPQHF,TGTGCCAGCACCGGGACAGGGGGCGATCAGCCCCAGCATTTT
TRBD1,.,TRBJ1-1,TRBV10-3,CAISRDRGRNTEAFF,TGTGCCATCAGCCGGGACAGGGGAAGGAACACTGAAGCTTTCTTT
TRBD2,once,TRBJ2-7,TRBV10-1,CASSPTSGRALSYEQYF,TGCGCCAGCAGCCCTACTAGCGGGAGGGCCCTTTCCTACGAGCAGTACTTC
TRBD2,.,TRBJ2-1,TRBV19,CASRRLADGVYNEQFF,TGTGCCAGTAGGAGACTAGCGGATGGGGTCTACAATGAGCAGTTCTTC
TRBD1,few,TRBJ2-7,TRBV6-1,CASSEGTGGREQYF,TGTGCCAGCAGTGAGGGGACAGGGGGCCGCGAGCAGTACTTC
.,.,TRBJ2-5,TRBV5-3,CARSPTDRDPGLGLSETQYF,TGTGCCAGAAGCCCCACCGACAGGGATCCGGGACTAGGTTTATCGGAGACCCAGTACTTC
TRBD1,few,TRBJ2-6,TRBV9,CASSPTGTGTGANVLTF,TGTGCCAGCAGCCCTACCGGGACAGGGACTGGGGCCAACGTCCTGACTTTC
.,.,TRBJ2-1,TRBV30,CAWNPGAAHEQFF,TGTGCCTGGAACCCCGGCGCGGCCCATGAGCAGTTCTTC
TRBD1,.,TRBJ2-2,TRBV14,CASSQIGGADGELFF,TGTGCCAGCAGCCAGATAGGGGGCGCGGACGGGGAGCTGTTTTTT
.,.,TRBJ2-1,TRBV27,CASSLSRVDEQFF,TGTGCCAGCAGTTTATCCAGGGTTGATGAGCAGTTCTTC
.,.,TRBJ2-7,TRBV5-1,CASSPARGREQYF,TGCGCCAGCAGCCCCGCTCGGGGTCGGGAGCAGTACTTC
TRBD1,.,TRBJ2-7,TRBV5-4,CASSRSFSSLRTGSGEQYF,TGTGCCAGCAGCCGTTCTTTCTCAAGCCTTAGGACAGGGAGCGGCGAGCAGTACTTC
TRBD1,few,TRBJ2-1,TRBV5-1,CASSLVQGVYNEQFF,TGCGCCAGCAGCTTGGTGCAGGGGGTTTACAATGAGCAGTTCTTC
.,.,TRBJ1-2,TRBV6-1,CASSELLNYGYTF,TGTGCCAGCAGTGAACTGCTAAACTATGGCTACACCTTC
TRBD2,.,TRBJ2-1,TRBV2,CASTQGSGRGNEQFF,TGTGCCAGCACCCAGGGTAGCGGGAGGGGCAATGAGCAGTTCTTC
TRBD1,few,TRBJ1-1,TRBV5-5,CASSLVTGTGIVTEAFF,TGTGCCAGCAGCTTGGTAACCGGGACAGGGATCGTCACTGAAGCTTTCTTT
.,once,TRBJ2-6,TRBV5-1,CASRLGGSGANVLTF,TGCGCCAGCAGGCTCGGGGGTTCAGGGGCCAACGTCCTGACTTTC
.,.,TRBJ2-6,TRBV5-1,CASSLSTGSGANVLTF,TGCGCCAGCAGCTTGAGCACCGGCTCTGGGGCCAACGTCCTGACTTTC
TRBD2,.,TRBJ2-7,TRBV4-1,CASSPRLAGDYEQYF,TGCGCCAGCAGCCCTCGACTAGCGGGAGATTACGAGCAGTACTTC
.,.,TRBJ1-6,TRBV6-4,CASSLDPGNSPLHF,TGTGCCAGCAGCCTAGACCCTGGGAATTCACCCCTCCACTTT
TRBD1,.,TRBJ1-1,TRBV29-1,CSVGQGVEAFF,TGCAGCGTCGGACAGGGAGTTGAAGCTTTCTTT
.,.,TRBJ1-5,TRBV5-8,CASSLQGNSNQPQHF,TGTGCCAGCAGCTTGCAGGGAAATAGCAATCAGCCCCAGCATTTT
TRBD2,.,TRBJ2-2,TRBV9,CASSNPQTSGNTGELFF,TGTGCCAGCAGCAACCCCCAGACTAGCGGAAACACCGGGGAGCTGTTTTTT
TRBD1,few,TRBJ2-1,TRBV27,CASSSSGTVYNEQFF,TGTGCCAGCAGTTCCTCTGGGACAGTCTACAATGAGCAGTTCTTC
TRBD1,.,TRBJ2-1,TRBV4-1,CASSQTATGRYNEQFF,TGCGCCAGCAGCCAGACCGCGACAGGGCGCTACAATGAGCAGTTCTTC
.,once,TRBJ2-7,TRBV21-1,CASSKLSGTGAAYEQYF,TGTGCCAGCAGCAAACTTAGCGGGACCGGGGCCGCCTACGAGCAGTACTTC
.,.,TRBJ2-7,TRBV5-1,CASSLDPGRPYEQYF,TGCGCCAGCAGCTTGGATCCAGGGAGGCCCTACGAGCAGTACTTC
TRBD1,.,TRBJ1-5,TRBV6-1,CASRGTGSVQPQHF,TGTGCCAGCAGAGGGACAGGTAGTGTACAGCCCCAGCATTTT
TRBD1,.,TRBJ1-4,TRBV2,CASSGQGPPNEKLFF,TGTGCCAGCAGCGGACAGGGGCCTCCTAATGAAAAACTGTTTTTT
TRBD2,.,TRBJ2-1,TRBV5-4,CAGLIREGSYNEQFF,TGTGCCGGTTTGATCCGGGAGGGCTCCTACAATGAGCAGTTCTTC
.,.,TRBJ2-7,TRBV18,CASSPGADYEQYF,TGTGCCAGCTCACCTGGGGCGGATTACGAGCAGTACTTC
TRBD1,few,TRBJ2-3,TRBV18,CASSPGQGLADTQYF,TGTGCCAGCTCACCTGGACAGGGCTTGGCAGATACGCAGTATTTT
TRBD2,.,TRBJ2-7,TRBV28,CAAQRGLYEQYF,TGTGCCGCCCAGCGGGGACTCTACGAGCAGTACTTC
.,.,TRBJ1-5,TRBV7-9,CASSPGFAYSNQPQHF,TGTGCCAGCAGCCCAGGGTTCGCATATAGCAATCAGCCCCAGCATTTT
.,.,TRBJ1-1,TRBV6-5,CASSYSRGSQAFF,TGTGCCAGCAGTTACTCAAGGGGGAGTCAAGCTTTCTTT
.,once,TRBJ2-1,TRBV28,CASISGTSYNEQFF,TGTGCCAGCATCTCCGGGACTTCCTACAATGAGCAGTTCTTC
TRBD2,.,TRBJ2-7,TRBV7-9,CASSLVVAGNSYEQYF,TGTGCCAGCAGCTTAGTCGTAGCGGGAAACTCCTACGAGCAGTACTTC
TRBD1,.,TRBJ1-1,TRBV30,CAWIGQVGTEAFF,TGTGCCTGGATCGGACAGGTCGGTACTGAAGCTTTCTTT
.,.,TRBJ1-4,TRBV7-9,CASSLKGAQNEKLFF,TGTGCCAGCAGCTTAAAAGGGGCACAAAATGAAAAACTGTTTTTT
TRBD2,few,TRBJ2-7,TRBV15,CATSRDRTLAGVYEQYF,TGTGCCACCAGCAGAGATCGAACACTAGCGGGAGTCTACGAGCAGTACTTC
TRBD1,.,TRBJ2-5,TRBV2,CASSGQGARTQYF,TGTGCCAGCAGTGGACAGGGGGCCAGGACCCAGTACTTC
TRBD1,once,TRBJ1-5,TRBV30,CAWSVGTGHQPQHF,TGTGCCTGGAGTGTAGGGACAGGGCATCAGCCCCAGCATTTT
.,.,TRBJ1-3,TRBV4-2,CASSQGQVPGNTIYF,TGTGCCAGCAGCCAAGGACAGGTTCCCGGAAACACCATATATTTT
.,once,TRBJ2-5,TRBV7-9,CASSLAREFETQYF,TGTGCCAGCAGCTTAGCGCGCGAGTTTGAGACCCAGTACTTC